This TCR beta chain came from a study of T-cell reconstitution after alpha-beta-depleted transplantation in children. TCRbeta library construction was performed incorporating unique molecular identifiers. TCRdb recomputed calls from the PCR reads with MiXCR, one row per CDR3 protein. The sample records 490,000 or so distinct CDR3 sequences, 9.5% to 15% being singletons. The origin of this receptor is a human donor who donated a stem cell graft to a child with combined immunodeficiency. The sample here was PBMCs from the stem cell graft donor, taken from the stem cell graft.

The CDR3 protein is CASSWGTRATDEQYF. The CDR3 DNA reads as TGCGCCAGCAGCTGGGGAACCAGGGCGACGGACGAGCAGTACTTC. V gene TRBV5-1 combines with J gene TRBJ2-7, with D possibly TRBD1 on 5 matching bases. V lost 3 bases and J lost 5, with 18 bases in between. The CDR3 runs 15 residues. Per germline, CDR1 SGHRS and CDR2 YFSETQ.